One and the same sample provided the 32 T cell receptor beta chains below, sequenced in a study of beta chain features in type 1 diabetes (dated by TCRdb to between 2017 and 2018). The library was generated by the immunoSEQ multiplex PCR assay. The entire isolated RNA was reverse transcribed using the High Capacity cDNA Reverse Transcription Kit, and thus expressed TCRB transcripts were sequenced. TCRdb limited this immuneACCESS table to in-frame rearrangements with V and J called. A share of clones is missing; checked studies link under half to unresolved V genes, and the rest is unexplained. The sample table records almost 350,000 clones; approximately 8% of these occur just once. More than 0.4% of the sample is in the top ten clones. The sample comprised central memory CD4+ T cells from blood. These receptors originate from a woman under 30 in good health.

This clone showed up just a few times. The chain carries TRBV6-5 and TRBJ1-4; D uncertain. Germline V gene sequence: CDR1 MNHEY, CDR2 SVGAGI. The CDR3 spans 11 residues. V was shortened by 7 bases and J by 5 bases, with 5 bases between the two germline ends. The CDR3 protein is CASMGNEKLFF. Here the CDR3 DNA reads TGTGCCAGCATGGGGAATGAAAAACTGTTTTTT.

The rearrangement uses TRBV7-9 and TRBJ2-3; D possibly corresponds to TRBD2 (6 bases). Deletions cut 8 bases from V and 2 bases from J, with 11 bases between. The CDR3 length is 13 residues. Germline V gives CDR1 SEHNR, CDR2 FQNEAQ (reference sequence). CDR3 in DNA: TGTGCCAGCCTCTTGCGGGACACAGATACGCAGTATTTT. Translation gives CASLLRDTDTQYF. Based on the CDR3 plus reference TRBV7-9 and TRBJ2-3, the full variable domain is DTGVSQNPRHKITKRGQNVTFRCDPISEHNRLYWYRQTLGQGPEFLTYFQNEAQLEKSRLLSDRFSAERPKGSFSTLEIQRTEQGDSAMYLCASLLRDTDTQYFGPGTRLTVL.

The chain is built from TRBV7-8 and TRBJ2-1, with 8 bases lining up with TRBD1. J lost 4 bases, V lost 6 bases, and 8 bases had no gene match. Germline V lookup: CDR1 SGHVS, CDR2 FQNEAQ. The CDR3 is 15 residues long. In DNA form, the CDR3 reads TGTGCCAGCAGTCTAAGGACAGGGCAGTACAATGAGCAGTTCTTC. This gives the protein CASSLRTGQYNEQFF.

As regards this clone: Other DNA sequences in the sample encode the same CDR3. The chain has TRBV7-2 and TRBJ2-3, with TRBD2 matching over 7 bases. There are 15 residues in the CDR3. Trimming at V came to 1 base and at J to 2 bases, leaving 3 bases not matched to a gene. Germline V CDR1 and CDR2: SGHTA, FQGNSA. DNA for the CDR3: TGTGCCAGCAGCTTAGTGGGGGGGATCACAGATACGCAGTATTTT. Encoded protein: CASSLVGGITDTQYF.

This clone has just a few counts. The rearrangement links TRBV27 to TRBJ2-7, with D tentatively TRBD1 or TRBD2 (5 bases each). This CDR3 is 15 amino acids long. In germline, CDR1 is MNHEY, CDR2 SMNVEV (reference sequence). Between the trimmed V and J ends, which lost 3 bases and 7 bases, there was a span of 19 bases. CDR3 sequence (DNA): TGTGCCAGCAGTTTTTCCGGGACGCCCTCAGGAGAGCAGTACTTC. It is translated as CASSFSGTPSGEQYF.

The CDR3 DNA sequence: TGTGCCAGTAACATACTGGGACTAGGCCCCCATGAGCAGTTCTTC. It translates to CASNILGLGPHEQFF. The genes are TRBV19 and TRBJ2-1; 8 positions agree with TRBD2. V was clipped by 7 bases and J by 8 bases; unmatched bases: 13. Germline V gene lookup returns CDR1 LNHDA and CDR2 SQIVND (reference sequence). This CDR3 contains 15 residues.

The chain is built from TRBV7-8 and TRBJ2-3, with a possible D match to TRBD2 (5 bases). The CDR3 is made up of 14 amino acids. Germline V gene data show CDR1 as SGHVS and CDR2 as FQNEAQ. V lost 5 bases and J 5 bases, leaving 14 bases between the germline ends. The CDR3 sequence: CASSPRGHGDTQYF. DNA for the CDR3: TGTGCCAGCAGCCCTCGCGGGCATGGAGATACGCAGTATTTT.

The V gene is TRBV27, the J gene TRBJ1-5; no firm D call. The CDR3 length is 9 residues. Germline values: CDR1 MNHEY, CDR2 SMNVEV (reference sequence). Here the CDR3 reads CSKDQPQHF. The CDR3 DNA is TGTTCCAAAGATCAGCCCCAGCATTTT.

The V and J genes are TRBV6-1 and TRBJ1-1; D is possibly TRBD1 (6 bases). The CDR3 has 14 residues. V was cut by 2 bases and J by 11 bases, with 18 bases left in between. The germline V gene has CDR1 MNHNS and CDR2 SASEGT. In nucleotides, the CDR3 is TGTGCCAGCAGTGAACGAGGGGGAGAAAGCAAGGCTTTCTTT. Translated: CASSERGGESKAFF.

This clone was detected many times. This rearrangement joins TRBV9 to TRBJ1-2, with a possible D match to TRBD1 (6 bases). Trimming stripped 4 bases from V and 4 bases from J, with 11 bases between. The CDR3 is 13 residues long. Germline V gene data show CDR1 as SGDLS and CDR2 as YYNGEE. For the CDR3, the DNA is TGTGCCAGCAGCCCCGGGACACCCTATGGCTACACCTTC. Translated: CASSPGTPYGYTF.

A note on this clone: Other DNA sequences within the sample encode an identical CDR3. V gene TRBV2 combines with J gene TRBJ1-1, with TRBD1 as a possible D gene (5 bases). The V gene's germline CDR1 is SNHLY and CDR2 FYNNEI. Between the trimmed V and J ends, which lost 6 bases and 1 base, there was a span of 9 bases. The CDR3 is 13 amino acids. The CDR3 here is CASSKDRNTEAFF. CDR3 DNA sequence: TGTGCCAGCAGCAAAGACAGGAACACTGAAGCTTTCTTT.

This rearrangement joins TRBV7-2 to TRBJ2-3; no definite D call. Germline V gene lookup returns CDR1 SGHTA and CDR2 FQGNSA. The CDR3 totals 13 residues. V was clipped by 4 bases and J by 1 base, with 6 bases between them. The CDR3: CASSSPGTDTQYF. CDR3 bases: TGTGCCAGCAGCTCCCCGGGCACAGATACGCAGTATTTT.

This clone was found a few times. The V and J genes are TRBV19 and TRBJ1-2, with 7 positions matching TRBD1. Per the germline V gene, CDR1 is LNHDA and CDR2 is SQIVND (reference sequence). The ends lost 1 base at V and 4 bases at J; junction bases unmatched: 9. There are 16 residues in the CDR3. The CDR3 loop is CASSIGRTGPTYGYTF. DNA for the CDR3: TGTGCCAGTAGTATAGGTCGGACAGGTCCAACCTATGGCTACACCTTC.

This clone was seen a few times. This may arise from a read error, as a much more abundant clone is one base away. The chain is built from TRBV7-6 and TRBJ2-2; 7 positions match TRBD1. CDR3 length: 15 amino acids. Looked up from germline, CDR1 is SGHVS and CDR2 is FNYEAQ. V lost 1 base and J lost 1; bases outside the gene matches: 0. CDR3 DNA: TGTGCCAGCAGCTTAGGGACAGGGAACACCGGGGAGCTGTTTTTT. Protein product: CASSLGTGNTGELFF.

This clone was recorded a few times. The CDR3 reads CASSLDRARTGYEQYF. In nucleotides, the CDR3 is TGCGCCAGCAGCTTGGATCGAGCCCGGACAGGCTACGAGCAGTACTTC. The chain is built from TRBV5-1 and TRBJ2-7; TRBD1 agrees at 7 bases. V dropped 0 bases and J dropped 3; count of bases not matched to a gene: 9. This CDR3 comprises 16 residues. Germline CDR1 and CDR2: SGHRS and YFSETQ.

A few counts support this clone. The CDR3 spells CASSLGTNYGYTF. The CDR3 DNA is TGTGCCAGCAGCCTTGGAACAAACTATGGCTACACCTTC. This rearrangement joins TRBV7-8 to TRBJ1-2; D is unclear. V dropped 5 bases and J dropped 2 bases, with 9 bases sitting between them. The CDR3 totals 13 residues. Germline V gene lookup returns CDR1 SGHVS and CDR2 FQNEAQ.

This rearrangement joins TRBV6-1 to TRBJ2-3; no firm D call. The CDR3 runs to 14 residues. V lost 3 bases and J 5 bases, leaving 12 bases between the germline ends. Germline V gene data show CDR1 as MNHNS and CDR2 as SASEGT. The chain's CDR3 is CASSDEERGDTQYF. In DNA, the CDR3 is TGTGCCAGCAGTGATGAGGAGAGAGGAGATACGCAGTATTTT.

The rearrangement joins TRBV7-3 to TRBJ2-1; 7 positions match TRBD2. The CDR3 consists of 15 residues. The V segment lost 0 bases and the J segment 10 bases; nucleotides outside the gene matches: 9. The germline V gene has CDR1 SGHTA and CDR2 FQGTGA. As DNA, the CDR3 is TGTGCCAGCAGCTTAACCCGGGGAGGGCAGGGAGAGCAGTTCTTC. This gives the protein CASSLTRGGQGEQFF.

This chain joins TRBV4-1 and TRBJ1-3, with D possibly matching TRBD1 (6 bases). Germline lookup yields CDR1 MGHRA and CDR2 YSYEKL. V was pared by 0 bases and J by 2 bases, with 11 bases between. The CDR3 has 16 residues. DNA for the CDR3: TGCGCCAGCAGCCAAGAGGTGGGGGCGGCTGGAAACACCATATATTTT. It codes for CASSQEVGAAGNTIYF.

The genes are TRBV6-5 and TRBJ1-5, with D uncertain. CDR1 is MNHEY, CDR2 SVGAGI, per germline. With 5 bases removed from V and 7 bases from J, the gap between germline ends came to 12 bases. The CDR3 contains 13 residues. CDR3 residues: CASSANKDQPQHF. The CDR3 DNA is TGTGCCAGCAGTGCAAACAAGGACCAGCCCCAGCATTTT.

This clone was seen a handful of times. The chain recombines TRBV29-1 with TRBJ1-1; TRBD1 might be the D (6 bases). Deletions cut 8 bases from V and 0 bases from J, with 13 bases between. CDR1 and CDR2 from the germline V gene are SQVTM and ANQGSEA. The CDR3 length is 13 residues. The CDR3 loop reads CSTRGAMNTEAFF. CDR3 nucleotide sequence: TGCAGCACGAGGGGGGCGATGAACACTGAAGCTTTCTTT.

Comment on this clone: This same CDR3 is encoded by further DNA sequences in the sample. This chain joins TRBV7-2 and TRBJ1-2, with 10 positions matching TRBD1. CDR3 size: 13 residues. From germline, CDR1 is SGHTA and CDR2 FQGNSA. With V trimmed by 5 bases and J by 6 bases, 3 bases remained unmatched. Here the CDR3 reads CASSRDRGNGYTF. In DNA form, the CDR3 reads TGTGCCAGCAGCCGGGACAGGGGCAATGGCTACACCTTC.

The V call is TRBV7-2, the J call TRBJ2-5; 7 positions agree with TRBD1. CDR1 is SGHTA, CDR2 FQGNSA, per germline. V was pared by 2 bases and J by 8 bases, with 5 bases of the junction left unmatched. The CDR3 consists of 13 residues. The CDR3 reads CASSLTTGSTQYF. Here the CDR3 DNA reads TGTGCCAGCAGCTTAACGACAGGGTCTACCCAGTACTTC. The full variable domain, completed using reference TRBV7-2 and TRBJ2-5, is GAGVSQSPSNKVTEKGKDVELRCDPISGHTALYWYRQSLGQGLEFLIYFQGNSAPDKSGLPSDRFSAERTGGSVSTLTIQRTQQEDSAVYLCASSLTTGSTQYFGPGTRLLVL.

This clone was counted between two and nine times. The J gene is TRBJ2-3, the V gene TRBV4-1; 13 positions agree with TRBD2. Germline V gene lookup returns CDR1 MGHRA and CDR2 YSYEKL. J was trimmed by 1 base and V by 4 bases; bases with no gene match: 8. This CDR3 comprises 18 residues. Here the CDR3 reads CASSRSLAGGSGTDTQYF. In nucleotides, the CDR3 is TGCGCCAGCAGCCGGTCACTAGCGGGAGGGTCTGGCACAGATACGCAGTATTTT.

About this clone: The sample holds other DNA sequences that translate to the same CDR3. This chain links TRBV18 with TRBJ1-1; D unresolved. Germline assignment: CDR1 KGHSH and CDR2 LQKENI. The ends were cut back, 4 bases at V and 1 base at J, with 7 bases in the middle. This CDR3 is built from 13 residues. CDR3 DNA sequence: TGTGCCAGCTCACACGGAACGAACACTGAAGCTTTCTTT. Its translation is CASSHGTNTEAFF.

V gene TRBV5-1 combines with J gene TRBJ1-1; the D is unclear. The V end was cut by 4 bases, the J end by 0 bases, with 16 bases between. The CDR3 has 16 residues. Per germline, CDR1 SGHRS and CDR2 YFSETQ. CDR3 region: CASSPVDRLLNTEAFF. CDR3 sequence (DNA): TGCGCCAGCAGCCCAGTGGACCGACTTCTGAACACTGAAGCTTTCTTT.

The chain is built from TRBV9 and TRBJ2-5; D is unresolved. The CDR3 length is 14 residues. The V end was cut by 4 bases, the J end by 5 bases, with 15 bases between. CDR1 is SGDLS, CDR2 YYNGEE, per germline. CDR3 amino acids: CASSPAGEAETQYF. The CDR3 DNA sequence: TGTGCCAGCAGCCCGGCCGGTGAGGCGGAGACCCAGTACTTC.

This clone showed up just a few times. V and J are TRBV7-6 and TRBJ1-1; tentatively, D is TRBD1 (6 bases). CDR1 and CDR2 from the germline V gene are SGHVS and FNYEAQ. Trimming took 1 base from V and 7 from J, leaving 16 bases between them. The CDR3 runs to 15 residues. CDR3 amino acids: CASSLVGQGFNEAFF. CDR3 sequence (DNA): TGTGCCAGCAGCTTAGTCGGCCAGGGGTTTAATGAAGCTTTCTTT.

This clone was seen ten or more times. This chain uses TRBV6-5 with TRBJ2-1, with D hard to call. The germline V gene encodes CDR1 MNHEY and CDR2 SVGAGI. This CDR3 is built from 15 residues. The V end lost 2 bases, the J end lost 3 bases, and 11 bases lay between the germline ends. This chain's CDR3 is CASSYRVVDYNEQFF. Written as DNA, the CDR3 is TGTGCCAGCAGTTACAGGGTGGTTGACTACAATGAGCAGTTCTTC.

The CDR3 loop is CASSLAVNTEAFF. The CDR3 region has the DNA TGTGCCAGCAGCCTAGCGGTTAACACTGAAGCTTTCTTT. The rearrangement uses TRBV5-8 and TRBJ1-1; D gene ambiguous. Trimming cost V 4 bases and J 2 bases, with 9 bases left between them. CDR1 is SGHTS, CDR2 YDEGEE, per germline. The CDR3 totals 13 residues.

There are a few counts of this clone. The V and J genes are TRBV7-8 and TRBJ2-1, with D possibly called TRBD1 or TRBD2 (5 bases each). Germline-derived CDR1 and CDR2 are SGHVS and FQNEAQ. The CDR3 extends over 12 amino acids. The germline V and J ends were trimmed by 1 base and 12 bases, with 10 bases remaining between them. The DNA for the CDR3 is TGTGCCAGCAGCTTAGGTCGGGGCGCGCAGTTCTTC. It encodes CASSLGRGAQFF.

This clone was detected many times. The genes are TRBV7-9 and TRBJ2-3; 11 nucleotides align to TRBD2. Losses at the gene ends were 1 base for V and 1 base for J; bases not matched to a gene: 4. This CDR3 contains 17 residues. Germline CDR1 reads SEHNR; CDR2 reads FQNEAQ (reference sequence). CDR3 DNA sequence: TGTGCCAGCAGCTTAGTAGGACTAGCGGGTGGCACAGATACGCAGTATTTT. Its protein is CASSLVGLAGGTDTQYF.